This TCR beta chain was captured by sequencing in a study of blood T cells in healthy people across ages. The CDR3 consists of 12 residues. V lost 3 bases and J 6 bases, leaving 8 bases between the germline ends. Germline V CDR1 and CDR2: SGDLS, YYNGEE. This clonotype appeared a few times. Through a sample-barcoded 5' primer and a J-beta primer mix, a second PCR was run for about 7 to 12 cycles. MiXCR, run by TCRdb on the 5' RACE reads, gives a single entry per CDR3 protein. The sample has 540,000 or so distinct CDR3 sequences, around 24% seen once. Total RNA extraction produced at least 5.5 micrograms (per sample) for the study. The sample also formed part of further work on T cells of mothers and their children. That investigation notes: For related and unrelated pairs alike, thymic selection shapes TCR recombination output similarly. No T cell clones of persistent microchimeric origin were detected.

The receptor was derived from a boy aged 10-17 years in good health. The sample was blood. The J gene is TRBJ2-3, the V gene TRBV9; D is uncertain. For the CDR3, the DNA is TGTGCCAGCAGCGCCATCTCGGATACGCAGTATTTT. Translating gives CASSAISDTQYF.